This T cell receptor (beta chain) was retrieved from a study of control samples from healthy donors and cancer patients. The method was immunoSEQ multiplex PCR; TCRdb's version includes in-frame clones alone and lacks a portion of them. Altogether 170,000 or so clones are present, just over 90% being singletons, with the ten largest covering 1.1% to 1.5%. Per the germline V gene, CDR1 is MDHEN and CDR2 is SYDVKM. CDR3 length equals 15 residues. V lost 5 bases to trimming and J lost 4 bases, with 15 bases between them. The chain couples TRBV28 to TRBJ1-5; possible D gene TRBD1, 5 bases. Sequencing input: blood. The clonotype comes from a young man in good health. The CDR3 loop reads CASSPHGGSNQPQHF. CDR3 DNA sequence: TGTGCCAGCAGTCCCCACGGGGGGTCTAATCAGCCCCAGCATTTT.